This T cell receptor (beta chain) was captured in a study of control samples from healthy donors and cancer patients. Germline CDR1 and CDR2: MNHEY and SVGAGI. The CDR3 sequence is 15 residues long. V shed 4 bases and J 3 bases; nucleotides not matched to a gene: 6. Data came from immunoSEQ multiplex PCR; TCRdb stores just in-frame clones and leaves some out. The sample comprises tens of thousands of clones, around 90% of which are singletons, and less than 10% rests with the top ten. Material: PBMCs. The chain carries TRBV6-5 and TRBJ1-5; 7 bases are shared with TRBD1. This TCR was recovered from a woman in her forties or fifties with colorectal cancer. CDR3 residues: CASSSGQLPNQPQHF. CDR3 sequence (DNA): TGTGCCAGCAGTTCGGGACAGCTCCCCAATCAGCCCCAGCATTTT.